This note documents a single T cell receptor beta chain sequence. The clone's antigen remains unknown. Per-base qualities were not stored, and no clone one base away is much larger. The data derive from a study of cytomegalovirus exposure and HLA in healthy donors (TCRdb year 2017). Looking at the study overall: In an earlier analysis of 587 of the donors, less than 350 Gb of sequence data and 90 million to 130 million unique TCR beta sequences from roughly 200 million T cells were reported. An early release that covered more than 550 HLA-typed donors contained approximately 290 gigabases of sequencing data and roughly 84 million unique TCR sequences. The genetic ancestry cluster associated with self-reported Caucasian donors included approximately 85% of the 398 genotyped donors. The study aimed to test whether cataloging public T cell receptors could reveal signatures of past pathogen exposure. The study used immunosequencing to profile the T cell repertoires of approximately 640 subjects and linked those repertoires to cytomegalovirus serostatus. A separate validation cohort of roughly 130 different subjects was used in addition to the approximately 610-subject first cohort. To predict cytomegalovirus infection status, the study combined high-throughput TCR immunosequencing, statistical association of individual TCRs with disease status, and machine learning. In a later analysis, previously published TCR beta repertoires from several hundred donors were re-analyzed and high-resolution HLA genotyping was added so that TCR occurrence patterns could be studied. In the later analysis, no new phenotypic data were used to find candidate immune exposures; instead, reliance was placed on TCR beta sequences and their occurrence across donors. To decide whether each TCR beta V gene segment behaved as functional or pseudogenic, an earlier analysis of some 600 of the donors relied on high-throughput TCR beta sequencing. Donor age, sex, ethnicity and CMV serostatus were compiled together with the repertoire data. In a later genetic analysis, genome-wide SNP genotypes for about three fifths of the roughly 670 donors were used, and that subset was treated as a discovery cohort. Every discovery cohort repertoire had been produced on one sequencing platform. Class I and class II HLA loci were covered by the typing at four-digit resolution. The number of typed donors differed by locus: roughly 629-630 for A, B, C, DRB1 and DQB1; 500 to 550 for DQA1; 606 for DPA1; and around 450 for DPB1. Because of strong linkage in the cohort, five DR-DQ haplotypes were treated as single units for association and clustering. Among 398 genotyped donors of the cohort, an average of approximately 250,000 unique TCR beta nucleotide sequences were sequenced per donor, around 18% of them non-productive.

Library method: the immunoSEQ multiplex PCR assay. The multiplex PCR relied on a mix of 60 forward primers for TCR Vbeta segments and 13 reverse primers for TCR Jbeta segments. The CDR3 region of rearranged TCR beta genes was amplified from genomic DNA by a multiplex PCR assay. The Illumina HiSeq System was used to sequence the amplified TCR beta libraries as 87-base-pair reads. Regarding the original processing steps: A later analysis tallied around 87 million unique TCR beta chains across the 610 or so repertoires, and some 12 million of those chains were shared by two or more donors. Raw reads were error-corrected and collapsed into unique sequences with a nearest-neighbor algorithm that merged closely related sequences to remove PCR and sequencing errors. To assign V, D and J gene segments, CDR3 sequences were aligned to IMGT reference sequences. For a sequence to be retained, a match of at least six nucleotides to both a V gene segment and a J gene segment was required. A rearrangement was called productive if the CDR3 had no stop codons and remained in frame with V and J, and every other rearrangement was called non-productive. CDR3 was defined by IMGT convention, running from the second conserved V-encoded cysteine to the conserved J-encoded phenylalanine. In an earlier analysis of some 550 of the donors, sequences lacking an unambiguous match to a single V gene segment were excluded. An earlier analysis of 587 of the donors called V segments functional above 56.7% productive rearrangements and segregating when the between-donor standard deviation exceeded 5%. To diagnose cytomegalovirus status from the catalog of TCR beta chain sequences, a statistical classification framework was built. In a later analysis, V and J genes were assigned by comparing TCR nucleotide sequences against IMGT/GENE-DB human TR gene sequences. In a later analysis, CDR3 sequences and most-parsimonious VDJ recombination scenarios were assigned using the TCRdist pipeline. In a later analysis, each TCR beta chain was defined by its CDR3 amino acid sequence together with its V-gene family, and reads without a unique V-gene family were excluded. A later analysis removed 500 to 650 highly shared, low-generation-probability nucleotide sequences to deal with suspected cross-contamination and a sequencing artifact. A later analysis calculated a clonal expansion index for each public chain from normalized within-repertoire ranks of inferred template counts. A later analysis computed generation probabilities with a VDJ recombination model fitted to out-of-frame rearrangements, and checked the results against IGoR. A later analysis scored TCR-TCR, TCR-HLA and TCR-CMV co-occurrence with hypergeometric tests, applying a repertoire-size bias correction to TCR pairs. To estimate false discovery rates, a later analysis permuted the HLA or CMV assignments 20 times. A later analysis grouped co-occurring TCRs with DBSCAN, adding TCRdist sequence similarity when clustering within HLA-allele-positive subsets. Co-occurrence clustering excluded repertoires with fewer than 30,000 or more than 120,000 public chains, plus five with anomalous nucleotide sharing. TCRdb took over this immuneACCESS table, retaining in-frame rearrangements with V and J assigned. Such tables are incomplete; in checked studies, under half of the missing clones stem from an unresolved V gene, and the remainder is unexplained. V and J calls and clone size are as listed in that table; D and trimming were resolved from the DNA. This sample gives some 120,000 clones in total; roughly 80% of them show up just once. The ten largest clones represent around 3.3% of the sample.

Sequences KGHSH (CDR1) and LQKENI (CDR2) are obtained from the germline V gene. At the junction V is shortened by 3 bases and J by 0 bases; bases outside the gene matches: 5. The CDR3 measures 18 amino acids from cysteine to phenylalanine. Only the CDR3 DNA is retained, 54 bases long and in frame from the first base. Broad study findings and their caveats: Immune exposure information for the cohort was limited to CMV serostatus. A further reported finding was that TCR beta sequences accurately predicted the HLA-A and HLA-B alleles for most subjects in the first cohort. Linkage disequilibrium might explain the correlated functional status among segregating V segments, but an unknown experimental factor could not be ruled out. A later analysis found that most CMV-associated TCR beta chains appeared HLA-restricted, with HLA associations seemingly driven largely by CMV exposure. Because some donors lacked HLA typing at each locus, the association tests relied only on the typed subset. In a later analysis, HLA-associated TCR beta chains showed more clonal expansion and lower generation probabilities than non-associated chains that were equally common. When HLA alleles, especially DR and DQ, strongly co-occurred, TCR associations were difficult to assign to individual alleles. Most TCR sequences were seen in very few donors, while some public TCRs were found in many individuals. The study listed 150 to 200 TCR beta chains as associated with cytomegalovirus. A group of highly shared sequence variants was considered likely to be a technical artifact of the sequencing pipeline. In vitro tests confirmed that a few of the cytomegalovirus-associated TCR beta chains recognize cytomegalovirus antigens. Broadly in line with IMGT annotations, most TCR beta V segments showed up in productive rearrangements about 90% or about 30% of the time in an earlier analysis of several hundred of the donors. Presence/absence analyses assumed roughly uniform sequencing depth across donors, an assumption that may not hold. In a later analysis, several top co-occurrence clusters were reported to appear linked to parvovirus B19, influenza, CMV and Epstein-Barr virus. Compared with the 666-donor mean, donors in an Asian-associated ancestry cluster had fewer N-insertions in productive TCRs, according to a later genetic analysis. V-gene and J-gene trimming of TCR beta chains was associated with a missense DCLRE1C variant in a later genetic analysis, and the association was replicated in an independent cohort. In a later analysis, the rate of TCR association differed among HLA loci, with DRB1 alleles having the most associated TCRs and HLA-C alleles having the fewest. According to the authors, the approach could potentially be generalized to other disease states and immunological phenotypes. Because counts were too low, roughly 17 rarely observed V segments, including chromosome 9 orphons, were left out of the earlier analysis of approximately 580 of the donors. This cohort had only TCR beta chains sequenced, and the lack of alpha or paired-chain data limited which features could be detected. At a false discovery rate of 0.05, a later analysis linked 16,000 or so TCR beta sequences to specific HLA alleles. The 87-base-pair reads could not distinguish some IMGT-functional V segments, including TRBV6-2 and TRBV6-3, so those segments were excluded. The classifier was reported to diagnose cytomegalovirus status with high specificity and sensitivity in both the original and validation cohorts.

The cohort comprised hundreds of healthy bone marrow donors. All cohort members were sampled while nominally healthy, although unrecorded immune exposures were likely present. The donor tested CMV seronegative and was one of the 352 seronegative cohort members. A peripheral blood sample was provided by each donor, and peripheral blood mononuclear cells were used for TCR beta sequencing. The Qiagen DNeasy Blood Extraction Kit was used to extract genomic DNA from the blood cell samples. Recombination linked TRBV18 to TRBJ2-1; 13 bases in the junction line up with TRBD2. The receptor was isolated from a male donor in good health and CMV-seronegative. Sequenced: PBMCs. For the CDR3, the sequence is CASSPRTSGGISYNEQFF. The DNA reads TGTGCCAGCTCACCCCGGACTAGCGGGGGCATCTCCTACAATGAGCAGTTCTTC.